This T cell receptor beta chain emerged from a study of blood T cells in healthy people across ages. CDR1 and CDR2 (germline): GTSNPN, SVGIG (reference sequence). CDR3 length: 12 amino acids. Trimming shortened V by 4 bases and J by 1 base, and 7 bases separated the two germline ends. This clonotype was seen repeatedly, ten times or more. Primed by a sample-barcoded 5' primer and a J-beta primer mix, a second PCR proceeded for 7 to 11 cycles. TCRdb analysed the 5' RACE reads with MiXCR anew, one entry per CDR3 protein. This sample has 780,000 or so distinct CDR3 sequences, with approximately 53% found just once.

This receptor was obtained from a man between 35 and 55 years old in good health. Sequencing used blood. The rearrangement uses TRBV30 and TRBJ1-1, with D unresolved. In DNA form, the CDR3 reads TGTGCCTGGAACGACGGGAACACTGAAGCTTTCTTT. It encodes CAWNDGNTEAFF.